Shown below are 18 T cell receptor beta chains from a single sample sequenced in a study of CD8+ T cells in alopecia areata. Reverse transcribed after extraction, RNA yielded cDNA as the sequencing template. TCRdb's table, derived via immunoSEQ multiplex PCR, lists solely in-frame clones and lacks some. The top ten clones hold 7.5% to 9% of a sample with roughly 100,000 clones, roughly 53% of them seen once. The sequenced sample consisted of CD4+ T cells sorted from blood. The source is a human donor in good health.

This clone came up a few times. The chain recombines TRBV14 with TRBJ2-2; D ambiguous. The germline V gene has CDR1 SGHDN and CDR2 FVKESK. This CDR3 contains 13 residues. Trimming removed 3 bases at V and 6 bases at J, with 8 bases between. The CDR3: CASSQGWAGELFF. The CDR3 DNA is TGTGCCAGCAGCCAGGGCTGGGCCGGGGAGCTGTTTTTT.

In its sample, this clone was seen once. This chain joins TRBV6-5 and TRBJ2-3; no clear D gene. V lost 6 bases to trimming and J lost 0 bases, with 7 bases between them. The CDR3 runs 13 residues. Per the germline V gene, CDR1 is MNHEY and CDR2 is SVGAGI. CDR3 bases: TGTGCCAGCAGACGGTCCAGCACAGATACGCAGTATTTT. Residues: CASRRSSTDTQYF.

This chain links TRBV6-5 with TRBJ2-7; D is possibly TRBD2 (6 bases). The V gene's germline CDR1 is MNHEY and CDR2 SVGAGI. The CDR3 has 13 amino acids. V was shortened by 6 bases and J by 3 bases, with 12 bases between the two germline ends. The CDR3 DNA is TGTGCCAGCAGGGGGGGAGTGGGCTACGAGCAGTACTTC. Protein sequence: CASRGGVGYEQYF.

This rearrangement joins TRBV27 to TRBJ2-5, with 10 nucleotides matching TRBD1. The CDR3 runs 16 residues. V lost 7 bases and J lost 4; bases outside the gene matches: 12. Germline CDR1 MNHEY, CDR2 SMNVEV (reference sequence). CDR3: CASKSARRDRGETQYF. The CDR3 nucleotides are TGTGCCAGCAAATCGGCTCGAAGGGACAGGGGAGAGACCCAGTACTTC.

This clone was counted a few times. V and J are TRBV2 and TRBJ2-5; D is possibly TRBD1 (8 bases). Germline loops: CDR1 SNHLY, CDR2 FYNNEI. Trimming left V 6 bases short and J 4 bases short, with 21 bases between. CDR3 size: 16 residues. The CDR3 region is CASSATQTGEGETQYF. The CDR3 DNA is TGTGCCAGCAGCGCAACCCAGACAGGGGAGGGAGAGACCCAGTACTTC.

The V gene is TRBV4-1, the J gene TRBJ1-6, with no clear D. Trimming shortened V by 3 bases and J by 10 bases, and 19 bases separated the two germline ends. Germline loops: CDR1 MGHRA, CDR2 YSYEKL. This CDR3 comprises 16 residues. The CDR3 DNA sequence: TGCGCCAGCAGCCAGAGGGATAAGTCCGATTACTCACCCCTCCACTTT. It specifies CASSQRDKSDYSPLHF.

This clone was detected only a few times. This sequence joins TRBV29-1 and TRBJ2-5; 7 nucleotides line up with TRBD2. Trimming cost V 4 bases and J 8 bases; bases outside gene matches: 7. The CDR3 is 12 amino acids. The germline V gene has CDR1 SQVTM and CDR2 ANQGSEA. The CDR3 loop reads CSVGLARETQYF. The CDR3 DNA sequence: TGCAGCGTTGGACTAGCCAGGGAAACCCAGTACTTC.

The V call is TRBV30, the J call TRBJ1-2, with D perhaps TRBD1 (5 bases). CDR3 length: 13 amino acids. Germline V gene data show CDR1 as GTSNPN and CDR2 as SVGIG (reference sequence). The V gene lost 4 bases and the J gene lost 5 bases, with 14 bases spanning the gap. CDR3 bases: TGTGCCTGGACCCGGGGGGGAATTTATGGCTACACCTTC. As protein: CAWTRGGIYGYTF.

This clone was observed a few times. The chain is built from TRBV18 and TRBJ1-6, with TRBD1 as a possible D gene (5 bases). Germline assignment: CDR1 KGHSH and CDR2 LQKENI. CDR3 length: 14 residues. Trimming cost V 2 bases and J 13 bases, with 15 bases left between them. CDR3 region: CASSPGAAAVPLHF. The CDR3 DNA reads TGTGCCAGCTCACCAGGGGCGGCGGCGGTCCCCCTCCACTTT.

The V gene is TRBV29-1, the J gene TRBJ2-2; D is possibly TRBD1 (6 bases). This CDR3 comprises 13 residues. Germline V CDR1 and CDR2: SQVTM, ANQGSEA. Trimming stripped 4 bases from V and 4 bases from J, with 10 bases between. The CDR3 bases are TGCAGCGTTGGGCAGGGGTTCACCGGGGAGCTGTTTTTT. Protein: CSVGQGFTGELFF.

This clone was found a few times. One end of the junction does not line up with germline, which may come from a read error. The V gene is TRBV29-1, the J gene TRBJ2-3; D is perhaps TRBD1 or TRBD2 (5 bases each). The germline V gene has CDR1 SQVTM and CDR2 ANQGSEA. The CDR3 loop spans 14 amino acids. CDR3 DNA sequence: TGCAGCGTTCAAGATGGGGGTAGCACAGATACGCAGTATTTT. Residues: CSVQDGGSTDTQYF.

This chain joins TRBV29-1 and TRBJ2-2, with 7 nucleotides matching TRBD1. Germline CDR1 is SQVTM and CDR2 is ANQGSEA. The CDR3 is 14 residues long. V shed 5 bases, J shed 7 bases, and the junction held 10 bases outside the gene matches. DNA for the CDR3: TGCAGCGTTCAACAGGGGTCCCAAAGCGGGGAGCTGTTTTTT. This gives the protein CSVQQGSQSGELFF.

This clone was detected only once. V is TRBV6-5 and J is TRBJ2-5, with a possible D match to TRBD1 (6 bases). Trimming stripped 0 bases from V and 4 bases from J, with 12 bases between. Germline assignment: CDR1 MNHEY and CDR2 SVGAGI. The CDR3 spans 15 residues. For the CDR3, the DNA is TGTGCCAGCAGTTACTCGATACAGGGCATAGAGACCCAGTACTTC. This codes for CASSYSIQGIETQYF.

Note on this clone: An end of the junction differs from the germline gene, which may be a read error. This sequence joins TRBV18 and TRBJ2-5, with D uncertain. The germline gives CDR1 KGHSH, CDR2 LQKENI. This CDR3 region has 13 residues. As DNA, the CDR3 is TGTGCCAGCTCACCAGACCAGCAAGAGACCCAATACTTC. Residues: CASSPDQQETQYF.

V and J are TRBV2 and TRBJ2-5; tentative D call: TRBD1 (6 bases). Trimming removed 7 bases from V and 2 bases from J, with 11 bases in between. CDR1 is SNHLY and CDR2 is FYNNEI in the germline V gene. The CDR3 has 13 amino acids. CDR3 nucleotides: TGTGCCAGCATACGGGACACTCAAGAGACCCAGTACTTC. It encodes CASIRDTQETQYF.

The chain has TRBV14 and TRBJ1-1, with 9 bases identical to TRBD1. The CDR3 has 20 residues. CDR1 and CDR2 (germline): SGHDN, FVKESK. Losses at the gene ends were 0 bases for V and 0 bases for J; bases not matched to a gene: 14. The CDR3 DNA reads TGTGCCAGCAGCCAAGATTACACCGGGACAGGGCAAATTCTGAACACTGAAGCTTTCTTT. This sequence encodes CASSQDYTGTGQILNTEAFF.

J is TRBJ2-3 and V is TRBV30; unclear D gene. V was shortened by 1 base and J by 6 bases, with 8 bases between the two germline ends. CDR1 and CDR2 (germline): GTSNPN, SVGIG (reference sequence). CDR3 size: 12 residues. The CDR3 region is CAWSARLDTQYF. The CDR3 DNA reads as TGTGCCTGGAGTGCCCGACTGGATACGCAGTATTTT.

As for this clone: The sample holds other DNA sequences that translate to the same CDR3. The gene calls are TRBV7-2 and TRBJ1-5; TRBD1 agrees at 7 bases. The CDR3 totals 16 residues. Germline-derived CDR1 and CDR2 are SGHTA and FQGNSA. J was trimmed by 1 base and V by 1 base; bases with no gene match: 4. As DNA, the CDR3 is TGTGCCAGCAGCTTAGGAGGGGGCAGAAGCAATCAGCCCCAGCATTTT. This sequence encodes CASSLGGGRSNQPQHF.